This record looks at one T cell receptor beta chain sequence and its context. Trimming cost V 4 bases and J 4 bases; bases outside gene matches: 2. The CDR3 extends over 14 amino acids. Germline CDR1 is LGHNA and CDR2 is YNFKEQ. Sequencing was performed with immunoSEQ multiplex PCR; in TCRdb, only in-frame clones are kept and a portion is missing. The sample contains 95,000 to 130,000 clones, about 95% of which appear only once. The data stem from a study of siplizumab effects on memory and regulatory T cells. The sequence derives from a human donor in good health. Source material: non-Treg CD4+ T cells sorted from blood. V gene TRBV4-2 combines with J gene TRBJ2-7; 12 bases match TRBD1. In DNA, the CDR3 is TGTGCCAGCAGCCGGGGACAGGGGGCTTACGAGCAGTACTTC. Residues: CASSRGQGAYEQYF.